This T cell receptor (beta chain) appears in the sequencing data of a study of cytomegalovirus exposure and HLA in healthy donors. Primers included in the PCR were 60 Vbeta and 13 Jbeta primers. The method was immunoSEQ multiplex PCR; TCRdb's version includes in-frame clones alone and lacks a portion of them. The profile shows about 130,000 clones, roughly 80% of them singletons. Study-wide results and limits: For most subjects, TCR beta sequences were reported to predict HLA-A and HLA-B alleles with accuracy. CMV serostatus was the only immune exposure information that was available. According to the study, 160 or so TCR beta chains were cytomegalovirus-associated. High sensitivity and specificity were reportedly achieved when the classifier diagnosed cytomegalovirus status.

This clone has only one observation. Its antigen remains unknown. The CDR3 is 15 amino acids. The V and J ends lost 6 bases and 7 bases, in that order; junction bases with no gene match: 8. CDR1 is SGHNT, CDR2 YENEEA, per germline. The sequenced sample consisted of PBMCs. This receptor was taken from a man aged 45-60 years in good health and CMV-seronegative. The V gene is TRBV11-3, the J gene TRBJ2-1; 11 positions match TRBD1. The CDR3 spells CASSLGQGALNEQFF. CDR3 bases: TGTGCCAGCAGTCTCGGACAGGGGGCACTAAATGAGCAGTTCTTC.